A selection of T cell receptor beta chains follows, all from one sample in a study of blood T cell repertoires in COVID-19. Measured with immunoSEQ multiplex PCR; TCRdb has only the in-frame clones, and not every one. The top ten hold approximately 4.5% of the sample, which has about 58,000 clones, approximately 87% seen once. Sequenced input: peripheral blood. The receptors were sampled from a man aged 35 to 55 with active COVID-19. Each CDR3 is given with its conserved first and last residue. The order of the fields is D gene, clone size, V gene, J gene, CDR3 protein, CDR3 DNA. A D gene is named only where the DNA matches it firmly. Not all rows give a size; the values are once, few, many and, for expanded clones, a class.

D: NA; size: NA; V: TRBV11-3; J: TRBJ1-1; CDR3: CASSLDRNTEAFF; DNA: TGTGCCAGCAGTTTAGACAGGAACACTGAAGCTTTCTTT
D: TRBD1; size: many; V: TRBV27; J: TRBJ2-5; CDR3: CASSPLVDRAEETQYF; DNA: TGTGCCAGCAGTCCCCTCGTGGACAGGGCGGAAGAGACCCAGTACTTC
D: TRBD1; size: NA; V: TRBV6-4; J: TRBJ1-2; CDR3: CASSATGGELSTKNYGYTF; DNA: TGTGCCAGCAGTGCTACAGGGGGCGAGTTGTCGACCAAGAACTATGGCTACACCTTC
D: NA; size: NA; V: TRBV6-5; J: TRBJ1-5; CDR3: CASSFSRGGGQPQHF; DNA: TGTGCCAGCAGTTTCAGCAGGGGTGGCGGTCAGCCCCAGCATTTT
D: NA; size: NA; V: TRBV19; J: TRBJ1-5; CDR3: CASNGVRDQPQHF; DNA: TGTGCCAGTAACGGGGTTCGGGATCAGCCCCAGCATTTT
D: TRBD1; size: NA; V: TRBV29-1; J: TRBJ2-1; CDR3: CSVEGQGSSPLNEQFF; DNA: TGCAGCGTTGAGGGACAGGGGTCCTCTCCCCTTAATGAGCAGTTCTTC
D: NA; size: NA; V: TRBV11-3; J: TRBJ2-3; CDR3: CASSLPSTDTQYF; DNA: TGTGCCAGCAGCTTACCTAGCACAGATACGCAGTATTTT
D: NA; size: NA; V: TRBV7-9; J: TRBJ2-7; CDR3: CASSLSSYEQYF; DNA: TGTGCCAGCAGCTTGAGCTCCTACGAGCAGTACTTC
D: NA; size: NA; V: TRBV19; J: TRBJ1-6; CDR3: CASTPRRGADSPLHF; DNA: TGTGCCAGTACCCCTAGGCGGGGGGCGGATTCACCCCTCCACTTT
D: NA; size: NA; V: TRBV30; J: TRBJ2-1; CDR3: CAWSSSGYNEQFF; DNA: TGTGCCTGGAGCTCCTCGGGCTACAATGAGCAGTTCTTC
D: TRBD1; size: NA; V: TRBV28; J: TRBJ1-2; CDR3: CASSGTGGVNYGYTF; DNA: TGTGCCAGCAGTGGGACAGGCGGGGTTAACTATGGCTACACCTTC
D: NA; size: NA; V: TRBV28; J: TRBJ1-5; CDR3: CASSFGQLSNQPQHF; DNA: TGTGCCAGCAGTTTCGGACAGCTTAGCAATCAGCCCCAGCATTTT
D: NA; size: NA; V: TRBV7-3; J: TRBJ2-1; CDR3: CASSLSGGGNGNEQFF; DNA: TGTGCCAGCAGCTTAAGCGGAGGAGGGAATGGCAATGAGCAGTTCTTC
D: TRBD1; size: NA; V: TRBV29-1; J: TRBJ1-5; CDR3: CSAHSGGTGSNQPQHF; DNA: TGCAGCGCCCATTCAGGGGGAACGGGCAGCAATCAGCCCCAGCATTTT
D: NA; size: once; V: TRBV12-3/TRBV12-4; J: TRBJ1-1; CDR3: CASSFDRNTEAFF; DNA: TGTGCCAGCAGTTTCGACAGGAACACTGAAGCTTTCTTT
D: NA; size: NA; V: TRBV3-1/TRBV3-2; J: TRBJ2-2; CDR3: CASSPLRGRNTGELFF; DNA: TGTGCCAGCAGCCCCCTCCGAGGAAGAAACACCGGGGAGCTGTTTTTT
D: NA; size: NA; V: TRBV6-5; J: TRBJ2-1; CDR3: CASSPDRTYNEQFF; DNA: TGTGCCAGCAGTCCTGACAGGACCTACAATGAGCAGTTCTTC